This TCR beta chain was found in a study of identical twins. The study, taken as a whole, reports: Clonotypes of the beta chain that were abundant in cord blood carried fewer insertions (memory repertoires showed none). Out-of-frame beta chain sequences displayed weaker excess sharing between twins. Conclusions were drawn cross-sectionally by statistical analysis, without following the same donors.

From germline, CDR1 is MNHEY and CDR2 SVGEGT. The CDR3 has 14 residues. J lost 3 bases, V lost 7 bases, and 6 bases had no gene match. Unique molecular identifiers were present on the cDNA, and a universal primer site came from template switching. TCRdb reanalysed the 5' RACE reads using MiXCR and keeps one entry per CDR3 protein. Of fewer than 900,000 distinct CDR3 sequences listed, 15% to 20% are singletons. Worth noting for this clonotype: What it binds is unknown.

These data are also associated with another study on T cells expressing NK-cell markers.

The origin of this receptor is a woman aged 18-29 years in good health. The sequencing input was PBMCs. The V call is TRBV6-2 or TRBV6-3, the J call TRBJ1-5; 7 nucleotides line up with TRBD1. The CDR3 loop reads CASTEGAFNQPQHF. CDR3 coding DNA: TGTGCCAGCACGGAGGGGGCCTTCAATCAGCCCCAGCATTTT.